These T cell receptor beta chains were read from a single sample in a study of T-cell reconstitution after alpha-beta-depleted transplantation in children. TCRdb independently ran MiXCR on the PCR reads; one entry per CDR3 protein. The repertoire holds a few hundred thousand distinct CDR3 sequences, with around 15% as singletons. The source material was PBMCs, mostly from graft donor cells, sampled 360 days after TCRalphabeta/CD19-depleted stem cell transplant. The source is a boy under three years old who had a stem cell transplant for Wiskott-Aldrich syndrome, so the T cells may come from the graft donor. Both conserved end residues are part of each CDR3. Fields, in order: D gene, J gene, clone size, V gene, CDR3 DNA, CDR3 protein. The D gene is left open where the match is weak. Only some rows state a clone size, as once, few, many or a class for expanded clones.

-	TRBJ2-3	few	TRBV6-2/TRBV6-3	TGTGCCAGCAGTGCCTCGCTTACAGATACGCAGTATTTT	CASSASLTDTQYF
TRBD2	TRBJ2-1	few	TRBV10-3	TGTGCCAATAGCGGGAGACGTGACAATGAGCAGTTCTTC	CANSGRRDNEQFF
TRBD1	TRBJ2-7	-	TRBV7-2	TGTGCCAGCAGCTCTCGGACAGGGTGGGGCGAGCAGTACTTC	CASSSRTGWGEQYF
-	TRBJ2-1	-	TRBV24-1	TGTGCCACCAGTGATTTAAAGGGACACGCTCCCTACAATGAGCAGTTCTTC	CATSDLKGHAPYNEQFF
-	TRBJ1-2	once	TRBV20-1	TGCAGTGCTAGAGATCGGGGGATAAACTATGGCTACACCTTC	CSARDRGINYGYTF
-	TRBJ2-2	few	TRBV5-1	TGCGCCAGCAAATCGATTTCCCCCACATGGAACACCGGGGAGCTGTTTTTT	CASKSISPTWNTGELFF
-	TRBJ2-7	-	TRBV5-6	TGTGCCAGCAGTTATGACAGGGGGTTCGGACTAGCGTACGAGCAGTACTTC	CASSYDRGFGLAYEQYF
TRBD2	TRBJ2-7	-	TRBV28	TGTGCCAGCAGTTCTGCACTAGCGGGAGGGGGGGACTTC	CASSSALAGGGDF
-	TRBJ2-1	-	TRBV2	TGTGCCAGCAGTGAAGCGGTTGAGCAGTTCTTC	CASSEAVEQFF
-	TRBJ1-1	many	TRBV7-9	TGTGCCAGCAGCTTACGTTTGAACACTGAAGCTTTCTTT	CASSLRLNTEAFF
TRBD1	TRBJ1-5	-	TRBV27	TGTGCCAGCAGTAAGGGGGCCAGTCAGCCCCAGCATTTT	CASSKGASQPQHF
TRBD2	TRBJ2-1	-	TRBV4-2	TGTGCCAGCAGCTTCCCGACTAGCGGGGGGACCGACAATGAGCAGTTCTTC	CASSFPTSGGTDNEQFF
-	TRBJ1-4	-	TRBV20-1	TGCAGTGCTAGGATGGGTTGGTATGAAAAACTGTTTTTT	CSARMGWYEKLFF
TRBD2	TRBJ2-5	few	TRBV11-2	TGTGCCAGCAGCCTAATCTGGACCGTGACTAGCCCGAAGACCCAGTACTTC	CASSLIWTVTSPKTQYF
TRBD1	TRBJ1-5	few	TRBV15	TGTGCCACCAGCAGAGATTTCGGGTCAGGGGGTAATCAGCCCCAGCATTTT	CATSRDFGSGGNQPQHF
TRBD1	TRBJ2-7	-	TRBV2	TGTGCCAGCATAGAGGACAGGGGGCAGTACGAGCAGTACTTC	CASIEDRGQYEQYF
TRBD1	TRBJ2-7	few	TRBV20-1	TGCAGTGCTAGAGTATGGGACAGAACCACCTACGAGCAGTACTTC	CSARVWDRTTYEQYF
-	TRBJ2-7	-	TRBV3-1	TGTGCCAGCAGCCCCTTCGACCTCTCCTACGAGCAGTACTTC	CASSPFDLSYEQYF
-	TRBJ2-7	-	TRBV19	TGTGCCAGTAGCCCCCGGGGGGCGGCCTACGAGCAGTACTTC	CASSPRGAAYEQYF
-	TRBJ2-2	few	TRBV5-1	TGCGCCAGCAGCTCGACCGGGACACTCACCGGGGAGCTGTTTTTT	CASSSTGTLTGELFF
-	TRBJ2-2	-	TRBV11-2	TGTGCCAGCAGCTTAGTTGTGAGCGCGGGCACCGGGGAGCTGTTTTTT	CASSLVVSAGTGELFF
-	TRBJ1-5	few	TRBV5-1	TGCGCCAGCAGCTTAATTCCAGGATTCAATCAGCCCCAGCATTTT	CASSLIPGFNQPQHF
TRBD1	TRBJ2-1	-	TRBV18	TGTGCCAGCTCACCACCCTGGGACAGGGCACAGGACAATGAGCAGTTCTTC	CASSPPWDRAQDNEQFF
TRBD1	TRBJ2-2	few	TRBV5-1	TGCGCCAGCAGGTCCGGGACAGGGAGCACCGGGGAGCTGTTTTTT	CASRSGTGSTGELFF
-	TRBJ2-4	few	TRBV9	TGTGCCAGCAGCGCAGAACGAGACATTCAGTACTTC	CASSAERDIQYF
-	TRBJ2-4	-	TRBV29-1	TGCAGCGTTGCGGGTGGGAAGGGAAACCCCCTAGCCAAAAACATTCAGTACTTC	CSVAGGKGNPLAKNIQYF
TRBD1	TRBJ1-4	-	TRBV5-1	TGCGCCAGCAGCCCGGACGGGACAGGGGGTGAAAAACTGTTTTTT	CASSPDGTGGEKLFF
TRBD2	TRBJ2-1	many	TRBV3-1	TGTGCCAGCAGCCCCGCGGGGGGGCCCTACAATGAGCAGTTCTTC	CASSPAGGPYNEQFF
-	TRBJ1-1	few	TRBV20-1	TGCAGTGCGGCCGGGAACACTGAAGCTTTCTTT	CSAAGNTEAFF
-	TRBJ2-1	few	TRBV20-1	TGCAGTGTGCTTGCCTCCTACAATGAGCAGTTCTTC	CSVLASYNEQFF
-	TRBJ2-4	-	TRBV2	TGTGCCAGCCATGACCCCAGAGAAGCCAAAAACATTCAGTACTTC	CASHDPREAKNIQYF
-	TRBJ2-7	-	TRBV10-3	TGTGCCATCAGTGACAAGGGCGAGCAGTACTTC	CAISDKGEQYF
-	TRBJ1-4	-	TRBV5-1	TGCGCCAGCAGGGAGGACATTTATGAAAAACTGTTTTTT	CASREDIYEKLFF